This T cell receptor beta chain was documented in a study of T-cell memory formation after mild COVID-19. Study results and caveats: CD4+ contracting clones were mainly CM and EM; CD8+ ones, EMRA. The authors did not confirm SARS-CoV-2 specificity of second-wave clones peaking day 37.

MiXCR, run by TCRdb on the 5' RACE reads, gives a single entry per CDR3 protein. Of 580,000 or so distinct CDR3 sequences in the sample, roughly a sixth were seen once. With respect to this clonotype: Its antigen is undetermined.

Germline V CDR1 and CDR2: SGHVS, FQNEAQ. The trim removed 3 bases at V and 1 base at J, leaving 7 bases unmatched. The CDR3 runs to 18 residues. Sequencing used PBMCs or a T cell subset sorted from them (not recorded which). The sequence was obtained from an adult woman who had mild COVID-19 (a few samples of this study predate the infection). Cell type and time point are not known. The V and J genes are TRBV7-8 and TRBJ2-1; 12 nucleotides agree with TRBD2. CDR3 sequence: CASSLAGLAGLSYNEQFF. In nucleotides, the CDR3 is TGTGCCAGCAGCTTGGCGGGACTAGCGGGCCTATCCTACAATGAGCAGTTCTTC. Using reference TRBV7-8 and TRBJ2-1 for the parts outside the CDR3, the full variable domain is GAGVSQSPRYKVAKRGQDVALRCDPISGHVSLFWYQQALGQGPEFLTYFQNEAQLDKSGLPSDRFFAERPEGSVSTLKIQRTQQEDSAVYLCASSLAGLAGLSYNEQFFGPGTRLTVL.